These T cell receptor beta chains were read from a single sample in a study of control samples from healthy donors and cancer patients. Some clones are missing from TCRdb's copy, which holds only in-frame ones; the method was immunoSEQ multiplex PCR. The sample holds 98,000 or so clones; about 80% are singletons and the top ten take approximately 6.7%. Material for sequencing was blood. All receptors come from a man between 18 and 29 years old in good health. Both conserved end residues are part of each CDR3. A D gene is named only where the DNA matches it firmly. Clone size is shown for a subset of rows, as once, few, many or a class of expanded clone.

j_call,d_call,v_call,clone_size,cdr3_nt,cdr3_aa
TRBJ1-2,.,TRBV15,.,TGTGCCACCAGCAGAGAGGAGGGAGATGGCTACACCTTC,CATSREEGDGYTF
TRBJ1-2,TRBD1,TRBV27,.,TGTGCCAGCAGTTTAATGGGTGGGACAGCCTATGGCTACACCTTC,CASSLMGGTAYGYTF
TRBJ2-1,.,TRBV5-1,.,TGCGCCAGCAGCTTCGGAGGGGCACCCTTCAATGAGCAGTTCTTC,CASSFGGAPFNEQFF
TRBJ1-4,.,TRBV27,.,TGTGCCAGCAGTGCCAGACAGAATGAAAAACTGTTTTTT,CASSARQNEKLFF
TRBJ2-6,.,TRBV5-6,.,TGTGCCAGCAGGTACCAGAGCTCTGGGGCCAACGTCCTGACTTTC,CASRYQSSGANVLTF
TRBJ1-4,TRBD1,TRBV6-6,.,TGTGCCAGCAGGGGGGGGACAGGGTCGCGAAAACTGTTTTTT,CASRGGTGSRKLFF
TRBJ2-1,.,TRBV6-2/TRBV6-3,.,TGTGCCAGCAGTTTGGGCAGTAGCTCCTACAATGAGCAGTTCTTC,CASSLGSSSYNEQFF
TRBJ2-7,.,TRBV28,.,TGTGCCAGCAGTTCCGTCTTCGGGCCCCCCGGGGCCTACGAGCAGTACTTC,CASSSVFGPPGAYEQYF
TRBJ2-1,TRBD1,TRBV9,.,TGTGCCAGCAGCGCTACAGGGGATTACTACAATGAGCAGTTCTTC,CASSATGDYYNEQFF
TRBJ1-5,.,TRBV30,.,TGTGCCTGGAGTCATGGTTTTAGCAATCAGCCCCAGCATTTT,CAWSHGFSNQPQHF
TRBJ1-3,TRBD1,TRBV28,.,TGTGCCAGCACGACAGGGAGCTCTGGAAACACCATATATTTT,CASTTGSSGNTIYF
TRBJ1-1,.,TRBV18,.,TGTGCCAGCTCACCGGGCGTTGGGTGGGGTAGTGAAGCTTTCTTT,CASSPGVGWGSEAFF
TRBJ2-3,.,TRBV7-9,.,TGTGCCAGCAGCTCGACTAGGGTTGCAGATACGCAGTATTTT,CASSSTRVADTQYF
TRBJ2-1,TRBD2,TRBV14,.,TGTGCCAGCAGCCAATTAACTATGGGGACTAAAAATGAGCAGTTCTTC,CASSQLTMGTKNEQFF
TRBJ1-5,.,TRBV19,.,TGTGCCAGTTCGTGGGGGGGCAGCAATCAGCCCCAGCATTTT,CASSWGGSNQPQHF
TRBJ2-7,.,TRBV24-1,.,TGTGCCACCAGTGAGTCCGGGGCCTCATACGAGCAGTACTTC,CATSESGASYEQYF
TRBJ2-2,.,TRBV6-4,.,TGTGCCAGCAGCAGACAGGAGAACACCGGGGAGCTGTTTTTT,CASSRQENTGELFF
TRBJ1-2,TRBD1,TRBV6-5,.,TGTGCCAGCAGTTACTCGGGACAGGGGGCAGGTGGCTACACCTTC,CASSYSGQGAGGYTF
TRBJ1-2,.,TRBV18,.,TGTGCCAGCTCACCTTTGAGGGGAGCTCCCACTAACTATGGCTACACCTTC,CASSPLRGAPTNYGYTF
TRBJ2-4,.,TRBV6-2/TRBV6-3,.,TGTGCCAGCAGTTACGCGAAGGTAGCCAAAAACATTCAGTACTTC,CASSYAKVAKNIQYF
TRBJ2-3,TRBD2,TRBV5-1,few,TGCGCCAGCAGCTGGGGGACTAGCGGGTTTATCACAGATACGCAGTATTTT,CASSWGTSGFITDTQYF
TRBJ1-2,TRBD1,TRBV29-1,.,TGCAGCGTTTGGGACAGCGGACGCTATGGCTACACCTTC,CSVWDSGRYGYTF